Each of the 21 T cell receptor beta chains below was sequenced from the same sample in a study of naive and memory T cell subsets. Amplification of ligated cDNA took four PCR rounds with SP2 and nested alpha and beta constant primers. TCRdb re-called the 5' RACE reads with MiXCR, one entry per CDR3 protein. There are 58,000 or so distinct CDR3 sequences in the sample; over 6% occur only once, and around 9.8% lies in the top ten. A UMI-containing oligonucleotide was joined by 3' ligation to the TCR cDNA template. All receptors come from a female donor in good health.

The V call is TRBV5-4, the J call TRBJ2-3; D is possibly TRBD2 (6 bases). Germline CDR1 reads SGHNT; CDR2 reads YYREEE (reference sequence). The CDR3 contains 15 residues. V lost 5 bases, J lost 5 bases, and 18 bases lay in between. CDR3 region: CASRSPGSEGDTQYF. The DNA of the CDR3 is TGTGCCAGCAGATCCCCCGGGAGTGAAGGAGATACGCAGTATTTT.

V usage is TRBV6-2 or TRBV6-3 and J usage is TRBJ2-7, with no clear D. This CDR3 has 14 residues. Germline loops: CDR1 MNHEY, CDR2 SVGEGT. V shed 1 base and J shed 7 bases, with 14 bases lying between them. CDR3 coding DNA: TGTGCCAGCAGTTACTTCGACCGGTACAAGGAGCAGTACTTC. This sequence encodes CASSYFDRYKEQYF.

Ten or more counts support this clonotype. The rearrangement uses TRBV20-1 and TRBJ1-6, with 8 bases matching TRBD1. The CDR3 has 16 residues. The trim removed 4 bases at V and 0 bases at J, leaving 5 bases unmatched. Germline CDR1 DFQATT, CDR2 SNEGSKA (reference sequence). CDR3 in amino acids: CSAMTGANSYNSPLHF. The CDR3 DNA reads as TGCAGTGCTATGACAGGGGCCAACTCCTATAATTCACCCCTCCACTTT.

Regarding this clonotype: At one end, the junction sequence differs from germline, possibly due to a read error. This rearrangement joins TRBV19 to TRBJ1-2; maybe TRBD1 (5 bases). CDR3 length equals 15 residues. Germline CDR1 and CDR2: LNHDA and SQIVND (reference sequence). CDR3 in amino acids: CASSMYGGSNYGDTF. The CDR3, as DNA: TGTGCCAGTAGTATGTATGGGGGATCTAACTATGGCGACACCTTC. Filled out from reference TRBV19 and TRBJ1-2, the complete variable domain reads DGGITQSPKYLFRKEGQNVTLSCEQNLNHDAMYWYRQDPGQGLRLIYYSQIVNDFQKGDIAEGYSVSREKKESFPLTVTSAQKNPTAFYLCASSMYGGSNYGDTFGSGTRLTVV.

This clonotype was recorded a few times. The V call is TRBV7-2, the J call TRBJ2-3, with unresolved D. Looked up from germline, CDR1 is SGHTA and CDR2 is FQGNSA. V lost 3 bases to trimming and J lost 4 bases, with 8 bases between them. The CDR3 has 13 amino acids. This CDR3 is CASSFYEADTQYF. As DNA, the CDR3 is TGTGCCAGCAGCTTTTATGAGGCAGATACGCAGTATTTT.

As for this clonotype: Its ends do not fully match the called genes, so a read error is possible. This chain links TRBV20-1 with TRBJ2-2, with TRBD1 matching over 8 bases. CDR3 length equals 16 residues. Germline-derived CDR1 and CDR2 are DFQATT and SNEGSKA (reference sequence). CDR3 nucleotides: TGCAGTGCTAGAGATAGGAGACAGGGGAACGCCGGGGAGCTGTTTTTT. This translates into CSARDRRQGNAGELFF.

This clonotype was observed a few times. The chain combines TRBV30 with TRBJ2-6; possibly TRBD1 for D (5 bases). CDR3 length: 15 amino acids. Germline-derived CDR1 and CDR2 are GTSNPN and SVGIG (reference sequence). Trimming took off 4 bases at V and 2 bases at J, with 12 bases between the two ends. The CDR3 DNA follows: TGTGCCTGGAAGCTGGGGCGGACTGGGGCCAACGTCCTGACTTTC. Translating gives CAWKLGRTGANVLTF.

This chain's CDR3 is CASSFGQGVNTQYF. In DNA form, the CDR3 reads TGTGCCAGCAGCTTCGGACAGGGCGTAAATACGCAGTATTTT. The genes are TRBV11-3 and TRBJ2-3, with 8 nucleotides matching TRBD1. The ends lost 3 bases at V and 7 bases at J; junction bases unmatched: 6. The CDR3 totals 14 residues. The germline V gene has CDR1 SGHNT and CDR2 YENEEA.

V gene TRBV12-3 or TRBV12-4 combines with J gene TRBJ2-6; D unresolved. The CDR3 has 15 amino acids. Trimming took 3 bases from V and 0 from J, leaving 6 bases between them. The CDR3 reads CASSFSSSGANVLTF. The DNA for the CDR3 is TGTGCCAGCAGTTTTTCATCCTCTGGGGCCAACGTCCTGACTTTC.

This clonotype came up a few times. This chain joins TRBV7-3 and TRBJ2-1; the D call may be TRBD1 or TRBD2 (5 bases each). The CDR3 is 14 residues long. Germline CDR1 and CDR2: SGHTA and FQGTGA. V was trimmed by 3 bases and J by 7 bases, leaving 13 bases between them. The CDR3 protein is CASSFRDGRNEQFF. Written as DNA, the CDR3 is TGTGCCAGCAGCTTCAGGGACGGCAGGAATGAGCAGTTCTTC.

The rearrangement links TRBV29-1 to TRBJ2-3; 8 positions agree with TRBD2. CDR1 is SQVTM and CDR2 is ANQGSEA in the germline V gene. V was pared by 1 base and J by 4 bases, with 4 bases of the junction left unmatched. The CDR3 length is 14 residues. Written as DNA, the CDR3 is TGCAGCGTTGAAGGCGGGGGGCGAGCAGATACGCAGTATTTT. Translated: CSVEGGGRADTQYF.

This clonotype was counted only a few times. The chain recombines TRBV6-6 with TRBJ2-7, with TRBD1 identical over 12 bases. CDR3 length: 15 amino acids. Per the germline V gene, CDR1 is MNHNY and CDR2 is SVGAGI (reference sequence). Trimming removed 4 bases from V and 5 bases from J; junction bases left unmatched: 6. This CDR3 reads CASSSPGQGAHEQYF. The CDR3 nucleotides are TGTGCCAGCAGTTCCCCGGGACAGGGGGCCCACGAGCAGTACTTC.

At least ten counts were recorded for this clonotype. The V and J genes are TRBV6-6 and TRBJ2-4; either TRBD1 or TRBD2 may supply D (6 bases each). The length of the CDR3 is 13 residues. V lost 7 bases and J 6 bases, leaving 13 bases between the germline ends. The germline gives CDR1 MNHNY, CDR2 SVGAGI (reference sequence). CDR3 nucleotide sequence: TGTGCCAGCAATCCCCGGGGGCTAAACATTCAGTACTTC. Translated, it gives CASNPRGLNIQYF.

Concerning this clonotype: This may arise from a read error, as a much more abundant clone is one base away. The V call is TRBV12-3 or TRBV12-4, the J call TRBJ1-5; D is possibly TRBD1 (5 bases). The CDR3 has 12 amino acids. V was shortened by 5 bases and J by 6 bases, with 8 bases between the two germline ends. CDR3 amino acids: CASSQGCQPQHF. The DNA of the CDR3 is TGTGCCAGCAGTCAGGGTTGTCAGCCCCAGCATTTT.

The gene calls are TRBV5-4 and TRBJ2-2; D is unresolved. The CDR3 contains 14 residues. Trimming pared 0 bases from V and 8 bases from J, leaving 11 bases between. Germline V lookup: CDR1 SGHNT, CDR2 YYREEE (reference sequence). The CDR3 DNA sequence: TGTGCCAGCAGCTTGGTGAAGGATGGGGGGGAGCTGTTTTTT. Translated, it gives CASSLVKDGGELFF.

This clonotype was counted ten times or more. The chain has TRBV29-1 and TRBJ1-2, with a tentative D call TRBD1 (6 bases). Germline assignment: CDR1 SQVTM and CDR2 ANQGSEA. This CDR3 has 14 residues. V lost 4 bases and J lost 8, with 20 bases in between. CDR3 sequence reads: CSVGDRLPSWGYTF. CDR3 DNA: TGCAGCGTTGGAGACAGGCTCCCTTCGTGGGGCTACACCTTC.

The chain combines TRBV29-1 with TRBJ2-3; D call uncertain. This CDR3 region has 13 residues. Per germline, CDR1 SQVTM and CDR2 ANQGSEA. CDR3 loop: CGYRTPVADTQYF. The CDR3 nucleotides are TGCGGATACCGCACGCCGGTGGCAGATACGCAGTATTTT.

In this sample, this clonotype turned up many times. The chain uses TRBV12-3 or TRBV12-4 and TRBJ1-5; TRBD1 matches at 8 bases. The CDR3 consists of 15 residues. Trimming took 6 bases from V and 5 from J; bases not matched to a gene: 9. CDR3 in DNA: TGTGCCAGCAGCCCGACAGGGGAGCCGCATCAGCCCCAGCATTTT. Amino acids: CASSPTGEPHQPQHF.

This clonotype was counted ten times or more. The rearrangement joins TRBV6-1 to TRBJ1-3, with 7 bases that match TRBD1. The J segment lost 3 bases and the V segment lost 2 bases, leaving 4 bases of the junction unmatched. The V gene's germline CDR1 is MNHNS and CDR2 SASEGT. The CDR3 covers 15 residues. The CDR3 region is CASSEPYRGGNTIYF. The DNA for the CDR3 is TGTGCCAGCAGTGAACCTTACAGGGGTGGAAACACCATATATTTT.

This clonotype was counted between two and nine times. The gene calls are TRBV5-1 and TRBJ1-1, with D uncertain. V lost 0 bases to trimming and J lost 1 base, with 7 bases between them. The CDR3 loop spans 14 amino acids. Germline V CDR1 and CDR2: SGHRS, YFSETQ. CDR3 amino acids: CASSLAERNTEAFF. CDR3 in DNA: TGCGCCAGCAGCTTGGCCGAGAGGAACACTGAAGCTTTCTTT.

This clonotype was seen at least ten times. Here the CDR3 reads CASSSTSGGTGELFF. The CDR3 DNA reads TGTGCCAGCAGCTCCACTAGCGGGGGGACCGGGGAGCTGTTTTTT. The V and J genes are TRBV7-3 and TRBJ2-2, with TRBD2 identical over 12 bases. CDR1 is SGHTA and CDR2 is FQGTGA in the germline V gene. CDR3 length: 15 residues. Losses at the gene ends were 4 bases for V and 5 bases for J; bases not matched to a gene: 2.